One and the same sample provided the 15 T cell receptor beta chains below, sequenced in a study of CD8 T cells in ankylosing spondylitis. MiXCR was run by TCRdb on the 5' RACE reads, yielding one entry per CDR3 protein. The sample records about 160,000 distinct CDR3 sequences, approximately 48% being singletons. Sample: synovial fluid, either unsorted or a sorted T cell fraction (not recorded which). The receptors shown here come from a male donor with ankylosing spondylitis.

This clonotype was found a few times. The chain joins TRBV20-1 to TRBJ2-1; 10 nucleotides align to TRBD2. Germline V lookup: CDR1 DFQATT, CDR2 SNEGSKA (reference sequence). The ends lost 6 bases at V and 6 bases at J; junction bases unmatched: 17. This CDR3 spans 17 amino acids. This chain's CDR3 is CSALHSSGGYPPNEQFF. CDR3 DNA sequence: TGCAGTGCCTTACACTCTAGCGGGGGCTATCCTCCCAATGAGCAGTTCTTC.

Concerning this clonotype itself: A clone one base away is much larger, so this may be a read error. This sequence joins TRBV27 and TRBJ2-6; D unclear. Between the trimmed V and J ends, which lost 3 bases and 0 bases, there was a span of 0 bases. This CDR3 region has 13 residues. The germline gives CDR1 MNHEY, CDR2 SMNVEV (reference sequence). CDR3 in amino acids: CASSFSGANVLTF. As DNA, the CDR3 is TGTGCCAGCAGTTTCTCTGGGGCCAACGTCCTGACTTTC.

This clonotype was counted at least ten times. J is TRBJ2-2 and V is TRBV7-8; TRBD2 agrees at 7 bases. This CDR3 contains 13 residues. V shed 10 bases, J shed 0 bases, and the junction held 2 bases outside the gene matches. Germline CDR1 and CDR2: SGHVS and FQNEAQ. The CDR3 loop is CATRETNTGELFF. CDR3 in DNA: TGTGCCACGCGGGAGACGAACACCGGGGAGCTGTTTTTT.

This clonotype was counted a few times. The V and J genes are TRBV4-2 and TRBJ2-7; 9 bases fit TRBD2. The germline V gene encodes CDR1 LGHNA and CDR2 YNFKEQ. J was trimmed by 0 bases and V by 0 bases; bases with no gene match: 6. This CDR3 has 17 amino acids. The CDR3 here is CASSQDNPSGASYEQYF. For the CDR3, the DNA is TGTGCCAGCAGCCAAGATAACCCTAGCGGGGCCTCCTACGAGCAGTACTTC.

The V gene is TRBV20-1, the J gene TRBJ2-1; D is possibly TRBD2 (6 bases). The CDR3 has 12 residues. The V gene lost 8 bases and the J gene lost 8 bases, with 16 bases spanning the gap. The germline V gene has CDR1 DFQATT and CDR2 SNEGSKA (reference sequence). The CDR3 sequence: CSPRRLVYEQFF. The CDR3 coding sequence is TGCAGTCCTCGGAGACTAGTCTATGAGCAGTTCTTC.

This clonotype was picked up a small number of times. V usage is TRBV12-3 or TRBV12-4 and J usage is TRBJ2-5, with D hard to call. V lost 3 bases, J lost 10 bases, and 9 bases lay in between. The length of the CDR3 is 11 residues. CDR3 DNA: TGTGCCAGCAGTTTTAATAATTACCAGTACTTC. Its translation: CASSFNNYQYF.

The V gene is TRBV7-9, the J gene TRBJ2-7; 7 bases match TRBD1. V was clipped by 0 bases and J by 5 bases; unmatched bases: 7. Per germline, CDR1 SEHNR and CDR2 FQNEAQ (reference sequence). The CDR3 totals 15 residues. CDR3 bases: TGTGCCAGCAGCTTAGCGGGCAGGGGGACGAACGAGCAGTACTTC. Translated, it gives CASSLAGRGTNEQYF.

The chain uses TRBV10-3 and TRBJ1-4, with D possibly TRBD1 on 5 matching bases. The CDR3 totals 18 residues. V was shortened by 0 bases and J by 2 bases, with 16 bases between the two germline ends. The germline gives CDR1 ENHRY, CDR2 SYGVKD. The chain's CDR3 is CAISESSRDDLTNEKLFF. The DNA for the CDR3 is TGTGCCATCAGTGAGTCTAGCAGGGACGACTTGACTAATGAAAAACTGTTTTTT.

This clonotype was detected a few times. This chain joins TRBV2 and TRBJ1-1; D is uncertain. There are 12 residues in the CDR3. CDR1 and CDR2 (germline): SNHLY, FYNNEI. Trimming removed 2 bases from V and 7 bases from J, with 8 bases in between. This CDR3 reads CASSEPTIEAFF. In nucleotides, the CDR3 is TGTGCCAGCAGTGAACCGACTATTGAAGCTTTCTTT.

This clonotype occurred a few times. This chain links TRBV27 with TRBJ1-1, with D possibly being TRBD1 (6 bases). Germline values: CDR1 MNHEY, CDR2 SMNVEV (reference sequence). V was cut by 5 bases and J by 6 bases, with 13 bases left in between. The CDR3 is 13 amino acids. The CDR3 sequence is CASSLHGGPEAFF. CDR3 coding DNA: TGTGCCAGCAGTCTCCATGGGGGGCCTGAAGCTTTCTTT.

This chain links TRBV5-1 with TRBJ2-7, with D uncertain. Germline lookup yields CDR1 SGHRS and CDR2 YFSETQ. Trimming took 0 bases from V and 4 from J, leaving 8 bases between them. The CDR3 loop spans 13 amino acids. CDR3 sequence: CASSLAYGYEQYF. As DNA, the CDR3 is TGCGCCAGCAGCTTGGCCTATGGGTACGAGCAGTACTTC. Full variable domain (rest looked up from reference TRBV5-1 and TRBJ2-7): KAGVTQTPRYLIKTRGQQVTLSCSPISGHRSVSWYQQTPGQGLQFLFEYFSETQRNKGNFPGRFSGRQFSNSRSEMNVSTLELGDSALYLCASSLAYGYEQYFGPGTRLTVT.

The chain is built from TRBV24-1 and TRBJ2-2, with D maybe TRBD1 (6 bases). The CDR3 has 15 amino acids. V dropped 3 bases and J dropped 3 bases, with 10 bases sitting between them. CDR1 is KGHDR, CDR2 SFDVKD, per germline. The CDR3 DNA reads TGTGCCACCAGTGATCCCCGGACAGACACCGGGGAGCTGTTTTTT. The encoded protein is CATSDPRTDTGELFF.

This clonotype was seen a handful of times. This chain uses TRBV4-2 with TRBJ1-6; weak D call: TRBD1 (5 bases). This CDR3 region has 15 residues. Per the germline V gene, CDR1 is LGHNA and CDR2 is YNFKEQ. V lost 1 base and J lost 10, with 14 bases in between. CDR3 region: CASSQVVRVGSPLHF. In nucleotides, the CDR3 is TGTGCCAGCAGCCAAGTAGTCAGGGTAGGCTCACCCCTCCACTTT.

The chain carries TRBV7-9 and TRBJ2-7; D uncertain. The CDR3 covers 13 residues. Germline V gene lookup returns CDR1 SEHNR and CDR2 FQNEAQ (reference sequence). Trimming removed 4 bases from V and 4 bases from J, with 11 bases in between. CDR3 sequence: CASSSEAGYEQYF. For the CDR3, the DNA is TGTGCCAGCAGCTCTGAGGCCGGGTACGAGCAGTACTTC.

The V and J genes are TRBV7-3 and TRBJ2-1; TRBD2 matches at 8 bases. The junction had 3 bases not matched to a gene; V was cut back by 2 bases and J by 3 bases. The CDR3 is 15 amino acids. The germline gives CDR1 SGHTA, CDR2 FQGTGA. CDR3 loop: CASSLVAGLYNEQFF. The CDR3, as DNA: TGTGCCAGCAGCTTAGTAGCGGGGCTCTACAATGAGCAGTTCTTC.